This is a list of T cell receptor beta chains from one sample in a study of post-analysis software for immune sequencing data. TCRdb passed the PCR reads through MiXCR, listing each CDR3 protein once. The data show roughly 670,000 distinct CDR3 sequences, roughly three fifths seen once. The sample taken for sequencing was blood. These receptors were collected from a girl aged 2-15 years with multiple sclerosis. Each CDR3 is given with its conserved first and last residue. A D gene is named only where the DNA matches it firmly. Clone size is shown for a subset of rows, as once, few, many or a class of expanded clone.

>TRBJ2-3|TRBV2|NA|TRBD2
TGTGCCAGCTGGACTAGCTGGGATACGCAGTATTTT
CASWTSWDTQYF
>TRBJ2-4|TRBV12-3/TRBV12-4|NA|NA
TGTGCCAGCAGTTTAGTCCCGAGGGGGGCCCAAAACATTCAGTACTTC
CASSLVPRGAQNIQYF
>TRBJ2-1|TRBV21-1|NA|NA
TGTGCCAGCAGCAAGGGACAGGCCTACAATGAGCAGTTCTTC
CASSKGQAYNEQFF
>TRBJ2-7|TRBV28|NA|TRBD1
TGTGCCAGCAGGGGGACAGGGGACTACTACGAGCAGTACTTC
CASRGTGDYYEQYF
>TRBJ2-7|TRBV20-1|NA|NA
TGCAGTGCTAGGGGGAGGTCCCTGATCTACGAGCAGTACTTC
CSARGRSLIYEQYF
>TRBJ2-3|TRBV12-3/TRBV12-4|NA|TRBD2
TGTGCCAGCAGTTTAGTTCTAGCGGGGGAAGCAGATACGCAGTATTTT
CASSLVLAGEADTQYF
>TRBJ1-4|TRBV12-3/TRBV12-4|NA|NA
TGTGCCAGCAGTTCGGACCAGGGCTTTTTGACTAATGAAAAACTGTTTTTT
CASSSDQGFLTNEKLFF
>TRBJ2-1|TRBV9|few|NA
TGTGCCAGCAGCGGGCTACAGGGCAATGAGCAGTTCTTC
CASSGLQGNEQFF
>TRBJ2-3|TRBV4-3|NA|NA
TGCGCCAGCAGCCAAGATCTTAAGAACGGCTACACAGATACGCAGTATTTT
CASSQDLKNGYTDTQYF
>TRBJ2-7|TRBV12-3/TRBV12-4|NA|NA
TGTGCCAGCAGTTTAGCACAGCACTCCTACGAGCAGTACTTC
CASSLAQHSYEQYF
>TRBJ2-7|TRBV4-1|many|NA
TGCGCCAGCAGCCAAGAACCAGGGAAGGTGTACGAGCAGTACTTC
CASSQEPGKVYEQYF
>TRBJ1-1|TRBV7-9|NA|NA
TGTGCCAGCAGCTTAGACAGGGTTGACACTGAAGCTTTCTTT
CASSLDRVDTEAFF
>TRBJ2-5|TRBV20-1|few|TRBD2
TGCAGTGCTAGAGATCAGGATAGCGGGAGTCAAGAGACCCAGTACTTC
CSARDQDSGSQETQYF
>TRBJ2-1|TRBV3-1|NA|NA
TGTGCCAGCAGCCAAGACAGCCTCCCCTACAATGAGCAGTTCTTC
CASSQDSLPYNEQFF
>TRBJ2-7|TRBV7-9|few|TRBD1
TGTGCCAGCAGCTCTAGTGGAACAGGGGGTGAGCAGTACTTC
CASSSSGTGGEQYF
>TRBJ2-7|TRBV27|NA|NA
TGTGCCAGCAGTCGCGGGAAACACTACGAGCAGTACTTC
CASSRGKHYEQYF
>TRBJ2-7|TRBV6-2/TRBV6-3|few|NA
TGTGCCAGCAGGGAGAACAGGGCCTACGAGCAGTACTTC
CASRENRAYEQYF
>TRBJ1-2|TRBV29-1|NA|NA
TGCAGCGCCGGCTTATCGGGGACTAACTATGGCTACACCTTC
CSAGLSGTNYGYTF
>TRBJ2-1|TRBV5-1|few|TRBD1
TGCGCCAGCAGCTTGGAGGGGGCGAACAATGAGCAGTTCTTC
CASSLEGANNEQFF
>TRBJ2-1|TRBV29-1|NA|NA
TGCAGCGTTGGGCGACGGCTAGTCGACAATGAGCAGTTCTTC
CSVGRRLVDNEQFF
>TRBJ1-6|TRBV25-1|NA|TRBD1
TGTGCCAGCAGTGCGGACAGGGGTGGGAATTCACCCCTCCACTTT
CASSADRGGNSPLHF
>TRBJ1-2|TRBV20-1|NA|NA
TGCAGTGCTGCACCGAACAGGGACCAAGTCGTTGCCAACTATGGCTACACCTTC
CSAAPNRDQVVANYGYTF
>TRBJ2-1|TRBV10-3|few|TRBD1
TGTGCCATCACACGAACAGGGGGTAGAGAGCAGTTCTTC
CAITRTGGREQFF
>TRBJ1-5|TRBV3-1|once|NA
TGTGCCAGCAGCCAAGGGGACGGAGCTTGGCAGCCCCAGCATTTT
CASSQGDGAWQPQHF
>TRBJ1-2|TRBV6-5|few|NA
TGTGCCAGCAGTTACTCCCCGGGGGACTATGGCTACACCTTC
CASSYSPGDYGYTF
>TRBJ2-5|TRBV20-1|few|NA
TGCAGTGCTAGTCAGGGGTCCGGGGACCAGTACTTC
CSASQGSGDQYF
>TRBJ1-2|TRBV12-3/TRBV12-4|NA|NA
TGTGCCAGCAGTTCCAGACAGAACAGTGGCTACACCTTC
CASSSRQNSGYTF